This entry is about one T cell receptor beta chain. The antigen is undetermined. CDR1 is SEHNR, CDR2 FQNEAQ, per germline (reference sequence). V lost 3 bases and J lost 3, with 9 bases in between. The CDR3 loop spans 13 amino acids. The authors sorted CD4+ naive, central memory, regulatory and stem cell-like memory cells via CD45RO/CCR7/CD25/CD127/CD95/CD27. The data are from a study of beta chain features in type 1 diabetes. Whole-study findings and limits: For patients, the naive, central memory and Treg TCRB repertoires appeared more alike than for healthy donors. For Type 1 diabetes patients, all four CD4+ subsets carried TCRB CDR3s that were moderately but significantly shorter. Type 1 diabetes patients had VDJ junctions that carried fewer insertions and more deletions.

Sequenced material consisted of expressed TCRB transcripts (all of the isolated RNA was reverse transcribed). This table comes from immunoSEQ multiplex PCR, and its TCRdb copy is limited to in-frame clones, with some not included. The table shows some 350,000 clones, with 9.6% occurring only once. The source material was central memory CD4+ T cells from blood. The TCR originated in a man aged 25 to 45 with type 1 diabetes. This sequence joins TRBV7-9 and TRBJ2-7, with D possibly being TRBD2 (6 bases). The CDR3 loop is CASSFDGGYEQYF. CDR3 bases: TGTGCCAGCAGCTTCGACGGGGGCTACGAGCAGTACTTC.